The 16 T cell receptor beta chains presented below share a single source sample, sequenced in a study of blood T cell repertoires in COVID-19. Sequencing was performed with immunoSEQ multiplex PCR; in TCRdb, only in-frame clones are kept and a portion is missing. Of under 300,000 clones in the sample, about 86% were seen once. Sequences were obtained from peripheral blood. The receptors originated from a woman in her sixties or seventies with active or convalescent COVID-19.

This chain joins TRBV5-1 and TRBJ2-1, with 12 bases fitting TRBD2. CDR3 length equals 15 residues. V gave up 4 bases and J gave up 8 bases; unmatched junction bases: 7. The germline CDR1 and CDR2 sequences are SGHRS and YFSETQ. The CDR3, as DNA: TGCGCCAGCAGCACAGGACTAGCGGGGCCAGATGAGCAGTTCTTC. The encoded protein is CASSTGLAGPDEQFF.

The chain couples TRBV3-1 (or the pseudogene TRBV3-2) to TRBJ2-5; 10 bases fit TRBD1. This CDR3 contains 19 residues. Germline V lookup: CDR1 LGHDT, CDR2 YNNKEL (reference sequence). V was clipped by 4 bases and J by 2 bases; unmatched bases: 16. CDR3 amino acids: CASSPESLRDRGTQETQYF. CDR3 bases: TGTGCCAGCAGCCCGGAATCCCTCCGGGACAGGGGCACTCAAGAGACCCAGTACTTC.

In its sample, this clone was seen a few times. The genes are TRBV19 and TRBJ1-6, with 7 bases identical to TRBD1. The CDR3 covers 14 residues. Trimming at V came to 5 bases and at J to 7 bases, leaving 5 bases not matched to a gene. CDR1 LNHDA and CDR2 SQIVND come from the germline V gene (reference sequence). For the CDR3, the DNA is TGTGCCAGTAGTCCCGCCAGGGGGAATTCACCCCTCCACTTT. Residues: CASSPARGNSPLHF.

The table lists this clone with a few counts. CDR3 in DNA: TGTGCCAGCAGTGTGGGACAGGAATATGGCTACACCTTC. This gives the protein CASSVGQEYGYTF. The J gene is TRBJ1-2, the V gene TRBV2, with 8 bases aligning to TRBD1. Germline lookup yields CDR1 SNHLY and CDR2 FYNNEI. CDR3 length: 13 residues. Trimming cost V 4 bases and J 5 bases; bases outside gene matches: 3.

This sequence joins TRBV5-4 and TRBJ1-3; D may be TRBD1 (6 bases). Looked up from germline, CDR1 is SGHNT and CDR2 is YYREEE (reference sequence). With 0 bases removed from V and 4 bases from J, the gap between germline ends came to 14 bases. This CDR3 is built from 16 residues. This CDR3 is CASSLGGGARGNTIYF. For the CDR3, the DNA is TGTGCCAGCAGCTTGGGGGGGGGCGCGAGAGGAAACACCATATATTTT.

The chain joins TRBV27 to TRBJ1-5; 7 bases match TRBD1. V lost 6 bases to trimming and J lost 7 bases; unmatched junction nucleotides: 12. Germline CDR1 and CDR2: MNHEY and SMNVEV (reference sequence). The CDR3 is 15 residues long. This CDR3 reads CASSQRQGTYQPQHF. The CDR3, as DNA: TGTGCCAGCAGCCAGAGACAGGGTACCTACCAGCCCCAGCATTTT.

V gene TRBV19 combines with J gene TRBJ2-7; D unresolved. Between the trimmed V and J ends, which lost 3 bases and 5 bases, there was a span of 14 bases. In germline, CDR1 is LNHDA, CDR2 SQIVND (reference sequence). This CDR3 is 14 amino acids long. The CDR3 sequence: CASSMALQSDEQYF. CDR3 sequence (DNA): TGTGCCAGTAGTATGGCCCTACAGTCGGACGAGCAGTACTTC. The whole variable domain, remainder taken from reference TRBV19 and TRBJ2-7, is DGGITQSPKYLFRKEGQNVTLSCEQNLNHDAMYWYRQDPGQGLRLIYYSQIVNDFQKGDIAEGYSVSREKKESFPLTVTSAQKNPTAFYLCASSMALQSDEQYFGPGTRLTVT.

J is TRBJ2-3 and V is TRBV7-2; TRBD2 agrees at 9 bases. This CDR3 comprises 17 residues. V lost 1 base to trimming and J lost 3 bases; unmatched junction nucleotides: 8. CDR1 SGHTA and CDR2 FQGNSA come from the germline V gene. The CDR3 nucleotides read TGTGCCAGCAGCTTAGGTTGGCGGGGGGGATGGACAGATACGCAGTATTTT. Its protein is CASSLGWRGGWTDTQYF.

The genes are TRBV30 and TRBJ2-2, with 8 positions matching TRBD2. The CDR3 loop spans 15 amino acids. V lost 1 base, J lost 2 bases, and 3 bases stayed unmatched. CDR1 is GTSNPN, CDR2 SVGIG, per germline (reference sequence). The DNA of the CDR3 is TGTGCCTGGAGTGGCACTAGCGGAAACACCGGGGAGCTGTTTTTT. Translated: CAWSGTSGNTGELFF.

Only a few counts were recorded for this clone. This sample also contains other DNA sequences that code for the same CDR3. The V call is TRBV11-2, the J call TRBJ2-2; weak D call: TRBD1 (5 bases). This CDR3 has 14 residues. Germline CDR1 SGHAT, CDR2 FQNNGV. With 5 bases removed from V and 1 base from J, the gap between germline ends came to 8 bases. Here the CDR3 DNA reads TGTGCCAGCAGCAGAAGGGGGAACACCGGGGAGCTGTTTTTT. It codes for CASSRRGNTGELFF.

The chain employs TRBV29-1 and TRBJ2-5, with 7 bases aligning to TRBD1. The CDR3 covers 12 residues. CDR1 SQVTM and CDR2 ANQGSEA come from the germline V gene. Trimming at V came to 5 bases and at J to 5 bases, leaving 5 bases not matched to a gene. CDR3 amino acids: CSVTGAGETQYF. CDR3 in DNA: TGCAGCGTTACAGGGGCAGGTGAGACCCAGTACTTC.

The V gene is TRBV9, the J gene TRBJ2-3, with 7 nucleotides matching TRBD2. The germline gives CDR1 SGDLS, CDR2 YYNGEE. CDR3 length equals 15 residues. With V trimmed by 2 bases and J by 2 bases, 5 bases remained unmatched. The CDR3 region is CASSVPSGVTDTQYF. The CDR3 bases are TGTGCCAGCAGCGTCCCGAGCGGGGTCACAGATACGCAGTATTTT. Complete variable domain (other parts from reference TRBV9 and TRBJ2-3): DSGVTQTPKHLITATGQRVTLRCSPRSGDLSVYWYQQSLDQGLQFLIQYYNGEERAKGNILERFSAQQFPDLHSELNLSSLELGDSALYFCASSVPSGVTDTQYFGPGTRLTVL.

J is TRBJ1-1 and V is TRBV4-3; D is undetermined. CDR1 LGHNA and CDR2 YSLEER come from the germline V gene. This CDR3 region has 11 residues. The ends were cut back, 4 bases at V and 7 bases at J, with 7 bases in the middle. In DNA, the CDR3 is TGCGCCAGCAGCCGAACGGGTGAAGCTTTCTTT. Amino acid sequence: CASSRTGEAFF.

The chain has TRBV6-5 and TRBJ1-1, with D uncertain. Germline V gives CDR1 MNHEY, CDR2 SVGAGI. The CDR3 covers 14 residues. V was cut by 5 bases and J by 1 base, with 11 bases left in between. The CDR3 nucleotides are TGTGCCAGCAGTCCTAGGCGGGAGAACACTGAAGCTTTCTTT. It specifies CASSPRRENTEAFF.

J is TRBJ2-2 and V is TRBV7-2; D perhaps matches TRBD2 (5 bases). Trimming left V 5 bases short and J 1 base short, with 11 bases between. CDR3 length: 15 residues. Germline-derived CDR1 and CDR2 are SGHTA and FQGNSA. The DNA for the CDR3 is TGTGCCAGCAGCCAGGCGCGGGTGAACACCGGGGAGCTGTTTTTT. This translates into CASSQARVNTGELFF.

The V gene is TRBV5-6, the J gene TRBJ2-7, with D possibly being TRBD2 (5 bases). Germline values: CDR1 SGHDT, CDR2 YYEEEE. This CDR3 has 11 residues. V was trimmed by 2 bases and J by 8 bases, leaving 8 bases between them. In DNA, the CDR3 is TGTGCCAGCAGCTTCGCGACTAAGCAGTACTTC. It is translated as CASSFATKQYF.